A single sample is the source of the 26 T cell receptor beta chains below, sequenced in a study of regulatory T cells in long-lasting Graves disease. According to the study, TCR beta libraries were built with iRepertoire HTBI primers and CDR3-region Arm-PCR. TCRdb analysed the multiplex PCR reads with MiXCR anew, one entry per CDR3 protein. Here the sample spans 400,000 to 500,000 distinct CDR3 sequences, approximately 22% being singletons. Time point defined: persistent/refractory GD, antithyroid drugs over 5 years with positive TRAb. From PBMCs, RNA was extracted and then used to make the TCR library. The input for sequencing was peripheral blood mononuclear cells (PBMCs), taken when the disease was refractory, from a patient treated with antithyroid drugs. These receptor sequences come from a female donor with Graves disease.

In this sample, this clonotype turned up a few times. This may be a read error: a much more frequent sequence differs by one nucleotide. The chain employs TRBV6-9 and TRBJ2-5; D may be TRBD1 (5 bases). Trimming pared 4 bases from V and 1 base from J, leaving 25 bases between. Germline V gives CDR1 MNHGY, CDR2 SVAAGI. The CDR3 is 19 residues long. The CDR3 reads CASSSPKGSGLHPQETQYF. The CDR3 DNA reads TGTGCCAGCAGTTCCCCTAAGGGGTCCGGGTTACATCCCCAAGAGACCCAGTACTTC.

There are a few counts of this clonotype. For the CDR3, the DNA is TGTGCCAGCAGTATAGGGGGGACCGGGGAGCTGTTTTTT. Its translation is CASSIGGTGELFF. The chain uses TRBV6-1 and TRBJ2-2; D is tentatively TRBD1 or TRBD2 (6 bases each). Germline loops: CDR1 MNHNS, CDR2 SASEGT. The CDR3 runs 13 residues. Between the trimmed V and J ends, which lost 5 bases and 5 bases, there was a span of 9 bases.

The chain couples TRBV29-1 to TRBJ2-1; TRBD2 matches at 10 bases. Germline CDR1 is SQVTM and CDR2 is ANQGSEA. The J segment lost 4 bases and the V segment lost 6 bases, leaving 6 bases of the junction unmatched. This CDR3 spans 14 amino acids. The CDR3 reads CSVTTSGVYNEQFF. In DNA form, the CDR3 reads TGCAGCGTAACTACTAGCGGGGTTTACAATGAGCAGTTCTTC.

V is TRBV4-1 and J is TRBJ1-6; weak D call: TRBD1 (5 bases). Germline V gene lookup returns CDR1 MGHRA and CDR2 YSYEKL. The CDR3 loop spans 16 amino acids. Trimming removed 1 base at V and 14 bases at J, with 21 bases between. The CDR3 loop is CASSQGGTEFKMALHF. The CDR3 DNA reads as TGCGCCAGCAGCCAAGGGGGGACGGAGTTTAAGATGGCCCTCCACTTT.

This clonotype was observed a few times. The rearrangement joins TRBV3-1 to TRBJ1-2; unclear D gene. Germline V gives CDR1 LGHDT, CDR2 YNNKEL (reference sequence). Trimming stripped 2 bases from V and 4 bases from J, with 14 bases between. This CDR3 is 15 amino acids long. The CDR3: CASSQMAGMGYGYTF. The CDR3 DNA is TGTGCCAGCAGCCAAATGGCGGGCATGGGCTATGGCTACACCTTC.

A word on this clonotype: The likely explanation is a read error, given a far larger clone one base away. V usage is TRBV6-5 and J usage is TRBJ1-2; weak D call: TRBD1 (5 bases). CDR1 and CDR2 from the germline V gene are MNHEY and SVGAGI. This CDR3 is 13 amino acids long. The CDR3 DNA reads as TGTGCCAGCGGCCTCCGGGACGGCTATGGCTACGCCTTC. This codes for CASGLRDGYGYAF.

V usage is TRBV5-8 and J usage is TRBJ2-4, with D perhaps matching TRBD1 (8 bases). CDR3 length: 17 amino acids. CDR1 and CDR2 (germline): SGHTS, YDEGEE. The V gene lost 9 bases and the J gene lost 7 bases, with 29 bases spanning the gap. CDR3 sequence reads: CANRRLGTGGETNIQYF. CDR3 nucleotide sequence: TGTGCCAACAGAAGGTTAGGAACAGGGGGGGAGACGAACATTCAGTACTTC.

This clonotype was observed a handful of times. CDR3 region: CAWRSTTGEQYF. Written as DNA, the CDR3 is TGTGCCTGGAGATCCACCACAGGCGAGCAGTACTTC. This chain uses TRBV30 with TRBJ2-7; D might be TRBD1 (5 bases). This CDR3 comprises 12 residues. Germline V lookup: CDR1 GTSNPN, CDR2 SVGIG (reference sequence). V was clipped by 3 bases and J by 6 bases, with 12 bases between them. Supplemented by reference TRBV30 and TRBJ2-7, the full variable domain reads SQTIHQWPATLVQPVGSPLSLECTVEGTSNPNLYWYRQAAGRGLQLLFYSVGIGQISSEVPQNLSASRPQDRQFILSSKKLLLSDSGFYLCAWRSTTGEQYFGPGTRLTVT.

This clonotype turned up a few times. V is TRBV6-2 or TRBV6-3 and J is TRBJ1-2; 8 bases map to TRBD1. Germline V lookup: CDR1 MNHEY, CDR2 SVGEGT. The CDR3 runs 15 residues. V lost 5 bases, J lost 4 bases, and 9 bases stayed unmatched. CDR3 protein: CASSASGQGGYGYTF. As DNA, the CDR3 is TGTGCCAGCAGTGCCAGCGGACAGGGAGGCTATGGCTACACCTTC.

This clonotype was counted only a few times. Since no conserved phenylalanine or tryptophan closes the CDR3, a read error is the likely cause. CDR3 nucleotides: TGTGCCAGCAGCGGGGGGATCTACGAATCGAACACTGAAGCTTTCTCT. The encoded protein is CASSGGIYESNTEAFS. This sequence joins TRBV7-9 and TRBJ1-1; D may be TRBD1 (5 bases). The CDR3 runs to 16 residues. V dropped 5 bases and J dropped 1 base, with 17 bases sitting between them. Germline assignment: CDR1 SEHNR and CDR2 FQNEAQ (reference sequence).

In this sample, this clonotype turned up many times. Here the CDR3 reads CASTKYREVNEKLFF. CDR3 nucleotide sequence: TGTGCCAGCACCAAATACAGGGAAGTTAATGAAAAACTGTTTTTT. The genes are TRBV28 and TRBJ1-4; tentatively, D is TRBD1 (6 bases). The germline V and J ends were trimmed by 7 bases and 4 bases, with 16 bases remaining between them. Germline loops: CDR1 MDHEN, CDR2 SYDVKM. The CDR3 consists of 15 residues.

In this sample, this clonotype turned up a few times. This chain links TRBV7-9 with TRBJ2-2; either TRBD1 or TRBD2 may fit D (6 bases each). The germline V gene has CDR1 SEHNR and CDR2 FQNEAQ (reference sequence). The CDR3 has 16 amino acids. Deletions cut 7 bases from V and 0 bases from J, with 15 bases between. For the CDR3, the DNA is TGTGCCAGCACCCTACCGGGGGCCTCGAACACCGGGGAGCTGTTTTTT. This translates into CASTLPGASNTGELFF.

This clonotype was observed a few times. The CDR3: CASSVGGGNTEAFF. Here the CDR3 DNA reads TGTGCCAGCAGTGTTGGGGGGGGTAATACTGAAGCTTTCTTT. The chain uses TRBV13 and TRBJ1-1; possible D gene TRBD1, 5 bases. CDR1 is PRHDT, CDR2 FYEKMQ, per germline (reference sequence). V was shortened by 6 bases and J by 5 bases, with 16 bases between the two germline ends. The CDR3 length is 14 residues.

This clonotype showed up many times. J is TRBJ1-1 and V is TRBV2; D gene unclear. The ends were cut back, 1 base at V and 4 bases at J, with 7 bases in the middle. CDR1 SNHLY and CDR2 FYNNEI come from the germline V gene. This CDR3 is built from 13 residues. The CDR3 is CASSEGRITEAFF. As DNA, the CDR3 is TGTGCCAGCAGTGAAGGGCGAATCACTGAAGCTTTCTTT.

There are many counts of this clonotype. The rearrangement joins TRBV28 to TRBJ1-4, with TRBD1 as a possible D gene (6 bases). V gave up 6 bases and J gave up 5 bases, with 16 bases separating them. The CDR3 extends over 15 amino acids. The germline V gene encodes CDR1 MDHEN and CDR2 SYDVKM. CDR3 sequence (DNA): TGTGCCAGCAGGATCGTCAGGGGCCCCAATGAAAAACTGTTTTTT. Translation: CASRIVRGPNEKLFF. Complete variable domain (other parts from reference TRBV28 and TRBJ1-4): DVKVTQSSRYLVKRTGEKVFLECVQDMDHENMFWYRQDPGLGLRLIYFSYDVKMKEKGDIPEGYSVSREKKERFSLILESASTNQTSMYLCASRIVRGPNEKLFFGSGTQLSVL.

The J gene is TRBJ2-7, the V gene TRBV5-1; D is tentatively TRBD1 or TRBD2 (5 bases each). CDR3 length: 16 residues. Trimming took off 5 bases at V and 0 bases at J, with 18 bases between the two ends. In germline, CDR1 is SGHRS, CDR2 YFSETQ. The CDR3 sequence is CASSLILGRYSYEQYF. The CDR3 bases are TGCGCCAGCAGTTTAATTCTGGGACGTTACTCCTACGAGCAGTACTTC.

V is TRBV4-3 and J is TRBJ1-1; TRBD1 agrees at 10 bases. Germline V CDR1 and CDR2: LGHNA, YSLEER. The CDR3 loop spans 16 amino acids. V lost 4 bases to trimming and J lost 6 bases; unmatched junction nucleotides: 11. Here the CDR3 DNA reads TGCGCCAGCAGCCCCACCGCGGGACAGGGGTTGTCTGAAGCTTTCTTT. This translates into CASSPTAGQGLSEAFF.

The sample holds many counts of this clonotype. This chain connects TRBV7-2 to TRBJ2-7, with 9 bases fitting TRBD2. Trimming removed 3 bases from V and 4 bases from J; junction bases left unmatched: 7. Germline lookup yields CDR1 SGHTA and CDR2 FQGNSA. There are 15 residues in the CDR3. CDR3 loop: CASSFSGGFTYEQYF. In DNA, the CDR3 is TGTGCCAGCAGCTTTAGCGGGGGCTTCACATACGAGCAGTACTTC.

This clonotype appeared a few times. This rearrangement joins TRBV3-1 to TRBJ2-3; 7 bases map to TRBD2. V was pared by 3 bases and J by 6 bases, with 6 bases of the junction left unmatched. The CDR3 is 14 amino acids. CDR1 is LGHDT, CDR2 YNNKEL, per germline (reference sequence). Written as DNA, the CDR3 is TGTGCCAGCAGCCACCGACTAGCAGGGGATACGCAGTATTTT. This translates into CASSHRLAGDTQYF.

A few counts support this clonotype. The CDR3 is CASSQQGTVREQYF. The DNA for the CDR3 is TGTGCCAGCAGCCAGCAGGGTACGGTCCGCGAGCAGTACTTC. The rearrangement joins TRBV3-1 to TRBJ2-7, with D tentatively TRBD1 (5 bases). The germline CDR1 and CDR2 sequences are LGHDT and YNNKEL (reference sequence). This CDR3 contains 14 residues. V was shortened by 3 bases and J by 6 bases, with 15 bases between the two germline ends.

This clonotype was observed a handful of times. CDR3 DNA sequence: TGCAGCGTTGAAGGGACCCAAGTCCCGAACTATGGCTACACCTTC. Its protein product is CSVEGTQVPNYGYTF. The chain links TRBV29-1 to TRBJ1-2; D gene unclear. Trimming removed 1 base at V and 2 bases at J, with 14 bases between. CDR1 and CDR2 from the germline V gene are SQVTM and ANQGSEA. The CDR3 runs 15 residues.

This clonotype came up many times. The chain carries TRBV2 and TRBJ1-5; D is uncertain. Germline V CDR1 and CDR2: SNHLY, FYNNEI. This CDR3 has 16 amino acids. Trimming stripped 4 bases from V and 2 bases from J, with 15 bases between. The CDR3 sequence: CASSALRAGGNQPQHF. CDR3 sequence (DNA): TGTGCCAGCAGTGCCTTAAGGGCGGGCGGCAATCAGCCCCAGCATTTT.

There are a few counts of this clonotype. This chain joins TRBV7-2 and TRBJ1-1, with a weak D call TRBD1 (6 bases). The germline CDR1 and CDR2 sequences are SGHTA and FQGNSA. The CDR3 has 13 amino acids. Trimming took off 1 base at V and 9 bases at J, with 12 bases between the two ends. The CDR3 region is CASSLVRGEKAFF. For the CDR3, the DNA is TGTGCCAGCAGCTTAGTTAGGGGGGAGAAAGCTTTCTTT.

This clonotype turned up a few times. The chain uses TRBV5-4 and TRBJ2-5, with D possibly TRBD2 on 6 matching bases. Per germline, CDR1 SGHNT and CDR2 YYREEE (reference sequence). The CDR3 consists of 14 residues. Trimming left V 6 bases short and J 2 bases short, with 14 bases between. CDR3 in amino acids: CASNSLATQETQYF. The CDR3 nucleotides are TGTGCCAGCAATTCTCTAGCGACGCAAGAGACCCAGTACTTC.

This clonotype was picked up one time. A much larger clone lies a single base off, so this may be a read error. V and J are TRBV7-3 and TRBJ1-5, with 11 bases that match TRBD1. The trim removed 4 bases at V and 5 bases at J, leaving 19 bases unmatched. Germline V gene sequence: CDR1 SGHTA, CDR2 FQGTGA. This CDR3 is built from 20 residues. For the CDR3, the DNA is TGTGCCAGCAGCTGCCTCATCCCGGGACAGGGGGGAGGCGGCGATCAGCCCCAGCATTTT. Translated, it gives CASSCLIPGQGGGGDQPQHF.

The gene calls are TRBV28 and TRBJ2-3, with 10 bases that match TRBD2. Looked up from germline, CDR1 is MDHEN and CDR2 is SYDVKM. V dropped 4 bases and J dropped 2; count of bases not matched to a gene: 12. CDR3 length equals 18 residues. The CDR3 DNA follows: TGTGCCAGCAGTTCGCCCGTTGGACTAGCGGAGCACACAGATACGCAGTATTTT. This sequence encodes CASSSPVGLAEHTDTQYF.